The 10 T cell receptor beta chains in this list originate from one sample, sequenced in a study of blood T cell repertoires in COVID-19. Produced via immunoSEQ multiplex PCR; TCRdb's table is partial and in-frame only. Among about 370,000 clones listed, about 87% were seen once. Sequencing was performed on peripheral blood. These receptors were obtained from a woman in her twenties or thirties with COVID-19, enrolled during active disease.

The chain links TRBV15 to TRBJ2-5; 7 nucleotides align to TRBD2. The V and J ends lost 3 bases and 4 bases, in that order; junction bases with no gene match: 5. The CDR3 has 14 residues. Germline lookup yields CDR1 LNHNV and CDR2 YYDKDF (reference sequence). The CDR3 sequence is CATSSGGGPETQYF. The DNA of the CDR3 is TGTGCCACCAGCAGTGGGGGGGGACCAGAGACCCAGTACTTC.

The gene calls are TRBV15 and TRBJ1-2; D not resolved. The CDR3 length is 17 residues. The V end was cut by 4 bases, the J end by 6 bases, with 24 bases between. The germline CDR1 and CDR2 sequences are LNHNV and YYDKDF (reference sequence). The CDR3 DNA is TGTGCCACCAGCAAAACTACCCGGGATAATCGTCGGAATGGCTACACCTTC. Residues: CATSKTTRDNRRNGYTF.

This sequence joins TRBV4-1 and TRBJ1-1; 7 bases agree with TRBD1. V gave up 4 bases and J gave up 2 bases; unmatched junction bases: 4. The germline CDR1 and CDR2 sequences are MGHRA and YSYEKL. The CDR3 is 14 amino acids. The CDR3 DNA is TGCGCCAGCAGCCCGGGACAGCACAACACTGAAGCTTTCTTT. This encodes CASSPGQHNTEAFF.

As to this clone: Other DNA sequences in this sample translate to the same CDR3. CDR3 nucleotide sequence: TGTGCCAGCAGCCGGGGGGGAAGGTCCTACGAGCAGTACTTC. Amino acid sequence: CASSRGGRSYEQYF. This chain links TRBV3-1 (or the pseudogene TRBV3-2) with TRBJ2-7; 7 nucleotides match TRBD2. With 4 bases clipped from V and 1 base from J, the junction kept 4 bases outside the gene matches. Germline lookup yields CDR1 LGHDT and CDR2 YNNKEL (reference sequence). The CDR3 totals 14 residues.

This chain joins TRBV5-5 and TRBJ2-7; D is possibly TRBD1 (6 bases). V gave up 0 bases and J gave up 2 bases, with 12 bases separating them. The CDR3 consists of 15 residues. Per the germline V gene, CDR1 is SGHKS and CDR2 is YYEKEE (reference sequence). The CDR3 sequence is CASSLAPTGPYEQYF. CDR3 sequence (DNA): TGTGCCAGCAGCTTGGCCCCGACAGGCCCCTACGAGCAGTACTTC.

This chain connects TRBV7-8 to TRBJ2-7; TRBD1 matches at 10 bases. CDR1 is SGHVS, CDR2 FQNEAQ, per germline. Trimming at V came to 4 bases and at J to 5 bases, leaving 8 bases not matched to a gene. CDR3 size: 15 residues. Here the CDR3 DNA reads TGTGCCAGCAGCTACCCGGGACAGGGGTTCGACGAGCAGTACTTC. Translation gives CASSYPGQGFDEQYF.

The chain uses TRBV7-2 and TRBJ2-7, with D maybe TRBD2 (6 bases). This CDR3 is 14 amino acids long. The V end lost 3 bases, the J end lost 2 bases, and 11 bases lay between the germline ends. CDR1 SGHTA and CDR2 FQGNSA come from the germline V gene. The CDR3 spells CASSFPSAAYEQYF. The CDR3 nucleotides read TGTGCCAGCAGCTTCCCTAGCGCAGCCTACGAGCAGTACTTC.

The J gene is TRBJ2-4, the V gene TRBV10-3; 7 nucleotides match TRBD2. Per germline, CDR1 ENHRY and CDR2 SYGVKD. V trimming: 11 bases; J trimming: 3 bases; junction bases outside the gene matches: 13. The CDR3 is 15 residues long. CDR3 DNA sequence: TGTGCCGCCGCTAGTGCGGGAGCGGGCAAAAACATTCAGTACTTC. Encoded protein: CAAASAGAGKNIQYF.

The chain links TRBV2 to TRBJ2-2; the match to TRBD1 covers 12 bases. The CDR3 is 18 residues long. Germline V CDR1 and CDR2: SNHLY, FYNNEI. Losses at the gene ends were 2 bases for V and 2 bases for J; bases not matched to a gene: 6. The CDR3 region has the DNA TGTGCCAGCAGTGAAAGAGGGACAGGGGGCGGAAACACCGGGGAGCTGTTTTTT. Amino acid sequence: CASSERGTGGGNTGELFF.

The rearrangement links TRBV4-3 to TRBJ1-5; D is unresolved. CDR1 is LGHNA, CDR2 YSLEER, per germline. The CDR3 consists of 15 residues. V lost 0 bases and J 5 bases, leaving 11 bases between the germline ends. The CDR3 nucleotides are TGCGCCAGCAGCCAAGATCTGTCAGTCCATCAGCCCCAGCATTTT. Translating gives CASSQDLSVHQPQHF.